This TCR beta chain was identified during a study of spatial heterogeneity in lung cancer (dated by TCRdb to between 2018 and 2021). Background for the entire study: Samples were obtained from fewer than 80 patients with early-stage, untreated non-small cell lung cancer from the lung TRACERx cohort. Follow-up PBMC samples were sequenced whenever available, with a median time to follow-up of around two years after resection. Beta-chain transcripts were consistently detected in greater numbers than alpha-chain transcripts, which likely reflected higher beta-chain transcript abundance. In the raw uncorrected reads, each unique combination of TCR and UMI appeared on average more than ten times. In non-small cell lung cancer, the study quantitatively compared TCR alpha and beta repertoires across several tumor regions, matched nontumor lung, and blood. TCR repertoire features were related to nonsynonymous mutation counts determined by whole-exome sequencing of tumor tissue. Both alpha and beta chains were TCR-sequenced in samples taken at surgery, namely 220 tumor regions, 62 to 70 matched nontumor lung samples and about 52 PBMC samples.

Remarks on this clonotype: The target of this receptor is not known. Base qualities are not at hand, and no much larger clone is one base apart.

The library was prepared using 5' RACE. Sequencing was carried out with a NextSeq 500. In the TCR library protocol, a unique molecular identifier was attached to each TCR cDNA molecule so that PCR and sequencing errors could be corrected. The study's own analysis went as follows. TCR identification, UMI-based error correction and CDR3 extraction were performed with Decombinator tools. Expanded TCRs were defined as those above a frequency of 2 per 1,000, corresponding to the top 1% of the tumor frequency distribution. Renyi diversity was calculated using the R vegan package after each repertoire was subsampled 100 times to 5,000 TCRs. CDR3 similarity networks were built from amino acid triplet string-kernel similarity, connecting CDR3s with pairwise similarity above 0.82. The raw public data were reprocessed by TCRdb itself: fastp quality trimming at Q25, MiXCR clonotype calling, in-frame beta chains only. A single entry per CDR3 protein holds the most common genes and DNA from its merged rows. What appears here as the V and J calls and clone size reflects TCRdb's work, not the paper's. The sample table shows about 47,000 distinct CDR3 sequences, and 7.4% are seen once. The ten biggest clones cover approximately 40% of the sample.

What the study reported, not specific to this receptor: Only around 15 patients were included in the comparisons of baseline and follow-up blood repertoires. Additional single-cell paired TCR alpha and beta sequencing was considered necessary to confirm, at a functional level, the hypothesis that regional TCRs recognize regional mutations. Ubiquitous expanded tumor TCRs were found in blood more often at tumor resection than at routine follow-up.

The CDR3 holds 13 amino acids from the cysteine to the phenylalanine. The CDR3 DNA has 39 bases and is translated from base 1. Read against the paper, the sample's time point label means: blood at routine non-recurrence follow-up after resection. TCR sequencing used whole RNA extracted from tumor and nontumor lung tissue, or from cryopreserved PBMC samples, without cell sorting. Patients were selected for TCR sequencing only if sufficient RNA was available from at least two tumor regions. The sample was PBMCs, taken at follow-up. The source of this sequence is a female donor with early-stage non-small cell lung cancer. The sequence links TRBV1 to TRBJ2-7; the tabulated D call, TRBD2, remains unverified against the DNA. TRBV1 is a pseudogene locus. The nucleotide sequence is TGCACCAGAATTAGCGGGGGGGCAAACGAGCAGTACTTC. Its translation reads: CTRISGGANEQYF.